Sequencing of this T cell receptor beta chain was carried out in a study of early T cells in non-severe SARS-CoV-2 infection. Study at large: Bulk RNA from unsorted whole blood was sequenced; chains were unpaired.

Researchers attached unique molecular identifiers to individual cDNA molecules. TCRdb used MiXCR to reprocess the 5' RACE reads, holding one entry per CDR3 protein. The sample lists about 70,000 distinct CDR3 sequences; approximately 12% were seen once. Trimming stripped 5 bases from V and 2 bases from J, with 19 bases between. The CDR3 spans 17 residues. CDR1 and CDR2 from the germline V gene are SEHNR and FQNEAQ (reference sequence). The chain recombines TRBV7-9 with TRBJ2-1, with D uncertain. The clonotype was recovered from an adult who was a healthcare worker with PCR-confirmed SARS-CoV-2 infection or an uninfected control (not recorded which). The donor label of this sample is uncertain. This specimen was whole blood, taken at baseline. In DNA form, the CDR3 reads TGTGCCAGCAGCCCAACCCCGACGGACGGTGCCTACAATGAGCAGTTCTTC. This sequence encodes CASSPTPTDGAYNEQFF.